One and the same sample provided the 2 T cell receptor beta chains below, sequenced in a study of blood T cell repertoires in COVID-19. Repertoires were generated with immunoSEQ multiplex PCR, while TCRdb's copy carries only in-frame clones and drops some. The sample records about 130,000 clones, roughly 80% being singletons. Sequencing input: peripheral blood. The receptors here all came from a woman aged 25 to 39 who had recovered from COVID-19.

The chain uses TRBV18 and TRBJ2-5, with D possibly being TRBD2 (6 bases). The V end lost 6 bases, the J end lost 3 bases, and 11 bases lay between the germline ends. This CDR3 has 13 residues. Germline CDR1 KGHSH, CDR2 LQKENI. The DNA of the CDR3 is TGTGCCAGCTCCCGGGGGTCAGAAGAGACCCAGTACTTC. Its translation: CASSRGSEETQYF.

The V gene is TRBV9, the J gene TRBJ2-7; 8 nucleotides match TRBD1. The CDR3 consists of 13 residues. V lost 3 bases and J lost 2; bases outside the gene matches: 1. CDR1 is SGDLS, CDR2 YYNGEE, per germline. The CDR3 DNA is TGTGCCAGCAGCGCGGACAGGGCCTACGAGCAGTACTTC. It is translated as CASSADRAYEQYF.